The 2 T cell receptor beta chains in this list originate from one sample, sequenced in a study of cytomegalovirus exposure and HLA in healthy donors. Only in-frame clones appear in the TCRdb table, and some are missing; sequencing was by immunoSEQ multiplex PCR. The sample lists under 250,000 clones, about 86% occurring once. The source material was PBMCs. The receptor source for this set is a man aged 18-30 years in good health and CMV-seronegative.

This chain joins TRBV7-9 and TRBJ2-7; D is perhaps TRBD2 (6 bases). V was pared by 5 bases and J by 5 bases, with 16 bases between. Germline V gene lookup returns CDR1 SEHNR and CDR2 FQNEAQ (reference sequence). The length of the CDR3 is 14 residues. CDR3 nucleotides: TGTGCCAGCAGCAGCCCCGGGAGACCCAACGAGCAGTACTTC. It encodes CASSSPGRPNEQYF.

The rearrangement joins TRBV19 to TRBJ2-7; tentative D call: TRBD1 (5 bases). Trimming took 5 bases from V and 2 from J, leaving 16 bases between them. Germline V gene sequence: CDR1 LNHDA, CDR2 SQIVND (reference sequence). The CDR3 extends over 15 amino acids. CDR3 residues: CASSGHQQVAYEQYF. The CDR3 bases are TGTGCCAGTAGTGGCCACCAACAGGTCGCCTACGAGCAGTACTTC.